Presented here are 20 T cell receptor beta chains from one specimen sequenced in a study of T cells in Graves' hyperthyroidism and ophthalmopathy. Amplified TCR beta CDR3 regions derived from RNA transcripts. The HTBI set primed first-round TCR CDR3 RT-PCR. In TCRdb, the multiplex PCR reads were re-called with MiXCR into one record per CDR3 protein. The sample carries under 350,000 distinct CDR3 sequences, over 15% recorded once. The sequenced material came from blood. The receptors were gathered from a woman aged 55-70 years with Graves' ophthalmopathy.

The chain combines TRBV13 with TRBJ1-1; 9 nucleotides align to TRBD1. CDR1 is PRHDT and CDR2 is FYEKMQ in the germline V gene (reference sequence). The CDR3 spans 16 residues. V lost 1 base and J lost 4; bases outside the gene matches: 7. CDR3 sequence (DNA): TGTGCCAGCAGCTTAGAACCCGGGACAGGGATCACTGAAGCTTTCTTT. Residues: CASSLEPGTGITEAFF.

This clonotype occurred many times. The CDR3 DNA follows: TGTGCCAGCAGCTTTGGGACAGGGTACACTGAAGCTTTCTTT. It encodes CASSFGTGYTEAFF. This chain uses TRBV7-2 with TRBJ1-1; 9 nucleotides agree with TRBD1. Looked up from germline, CDR1 is SGHTA and CDR2 is FQGNSA. The CDR3 length is 14 residues. The junction had 2 bases not matched to a gene; V was cut back by 3 bases and J by 3 bases.

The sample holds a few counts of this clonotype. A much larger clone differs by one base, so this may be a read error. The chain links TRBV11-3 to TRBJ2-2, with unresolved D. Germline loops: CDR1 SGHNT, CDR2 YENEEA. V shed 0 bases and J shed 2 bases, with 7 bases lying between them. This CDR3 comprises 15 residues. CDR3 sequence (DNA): TGTGCCAGCAGCTTAGAGGCTCCCAACACCGGGGAGCTGTTTTTT. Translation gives CASSLEAPNTGELFF.

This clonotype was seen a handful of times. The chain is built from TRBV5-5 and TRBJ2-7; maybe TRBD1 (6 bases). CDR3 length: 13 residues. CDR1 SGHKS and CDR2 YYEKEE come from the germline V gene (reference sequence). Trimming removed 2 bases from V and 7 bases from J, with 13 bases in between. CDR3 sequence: CASSLVAGEEQYF. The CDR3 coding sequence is TGTGCCAGCAGCTTAGTGGCAGGGGAGGAGCAGTACTTC.

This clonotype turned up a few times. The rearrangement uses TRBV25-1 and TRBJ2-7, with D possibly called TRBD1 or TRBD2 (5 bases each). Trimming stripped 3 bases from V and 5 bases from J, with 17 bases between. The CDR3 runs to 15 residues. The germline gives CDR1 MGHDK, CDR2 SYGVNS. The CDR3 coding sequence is TGTGCCAGCAGTGAGACCCAGGGCCGGGGCGACGAGCAGTACTTC. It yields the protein CASSETQGRGDEQYF.

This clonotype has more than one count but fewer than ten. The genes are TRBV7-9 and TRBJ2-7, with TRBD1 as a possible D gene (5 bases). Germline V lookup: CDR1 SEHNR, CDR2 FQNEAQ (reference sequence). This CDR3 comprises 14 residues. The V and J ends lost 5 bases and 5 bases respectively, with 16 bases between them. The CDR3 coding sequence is TGTGCCAGCAGCCTAATGGGGCCCCTGGACGAGCAGTACTTC. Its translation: CASSLMGPLDEQYF.

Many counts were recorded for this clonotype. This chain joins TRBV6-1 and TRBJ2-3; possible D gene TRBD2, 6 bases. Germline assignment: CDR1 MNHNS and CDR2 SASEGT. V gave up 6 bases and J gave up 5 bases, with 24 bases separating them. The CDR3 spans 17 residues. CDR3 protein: CASSYPTSQRVGDTQYF. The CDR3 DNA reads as TGTGCCAGCAGCTATCCTACTTCCCAGCGGGTCGGAGATACGCAGTATTTT.

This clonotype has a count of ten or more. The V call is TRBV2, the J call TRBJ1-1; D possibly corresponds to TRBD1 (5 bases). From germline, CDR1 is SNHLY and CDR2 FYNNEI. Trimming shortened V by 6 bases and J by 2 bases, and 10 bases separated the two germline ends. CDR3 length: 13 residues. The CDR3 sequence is CASRRDGNTEAFF. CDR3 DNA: TGTGCCAGCAGGCGGGACGGAAACACTGAAGCTTTCTTT.

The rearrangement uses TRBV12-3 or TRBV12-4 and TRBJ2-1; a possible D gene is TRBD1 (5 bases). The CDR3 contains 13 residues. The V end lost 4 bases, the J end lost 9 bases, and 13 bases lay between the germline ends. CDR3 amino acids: CASSSGQRVEQFF. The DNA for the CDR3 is TGTGCCAGCAGTTCAGGACAACGGGTTGAGCAGTTCTTC.

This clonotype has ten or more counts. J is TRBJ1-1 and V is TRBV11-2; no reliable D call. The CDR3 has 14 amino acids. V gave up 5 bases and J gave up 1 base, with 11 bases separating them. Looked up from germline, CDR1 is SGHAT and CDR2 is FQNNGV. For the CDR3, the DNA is TGTGCCAGCAGCAAAATACGGGGGAACACTGAAGCTTTCTTT. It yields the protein CASSKIRGNTEAFF.

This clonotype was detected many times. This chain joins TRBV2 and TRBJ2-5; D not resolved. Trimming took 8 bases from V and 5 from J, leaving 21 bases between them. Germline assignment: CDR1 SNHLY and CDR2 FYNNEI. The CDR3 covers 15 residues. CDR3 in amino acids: CASGGQYSGRETQYF. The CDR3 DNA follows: TGTGCCAGCGGCGGCCAGTATTCCGGTCGGGAGACCCAGTACTTC. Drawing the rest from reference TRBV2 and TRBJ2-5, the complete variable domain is EPEVTQTPSHQVTQMGQEVILRCVPISNHLYFYWYRQILGQKVEFLVSFYNNEISEKSEIFDDQFSVERPDGSNFTLKIRSTKLEDSAMYFCASGGQYSGRETQYFGPGTRLLVL.

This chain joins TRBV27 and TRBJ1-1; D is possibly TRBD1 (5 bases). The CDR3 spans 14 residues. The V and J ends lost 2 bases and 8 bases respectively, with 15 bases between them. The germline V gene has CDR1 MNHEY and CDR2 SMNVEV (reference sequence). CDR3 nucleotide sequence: TGTGCCAGCAGTTTAATTGGGGGAGGGACCGAAGCTTTCTTT. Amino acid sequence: CASSLIGGGTEAFF.

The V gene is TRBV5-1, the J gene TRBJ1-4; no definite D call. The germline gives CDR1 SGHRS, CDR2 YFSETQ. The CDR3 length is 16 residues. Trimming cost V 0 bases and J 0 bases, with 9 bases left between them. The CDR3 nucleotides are TGCGCCAGCAGCTTGGCCCTCAGTGCAACTAATGAAAAACTGTTTTTT. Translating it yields CASSLALSATNEKLFF.

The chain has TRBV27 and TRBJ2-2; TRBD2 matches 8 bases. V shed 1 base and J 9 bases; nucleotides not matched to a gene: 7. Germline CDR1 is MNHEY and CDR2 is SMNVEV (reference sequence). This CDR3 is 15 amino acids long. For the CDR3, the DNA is TGTGCCAGCAGTTTATTAGATAGCGGGATCCGGGAGCTGTTTTTT. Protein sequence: CASSLLDSGIRELFF.

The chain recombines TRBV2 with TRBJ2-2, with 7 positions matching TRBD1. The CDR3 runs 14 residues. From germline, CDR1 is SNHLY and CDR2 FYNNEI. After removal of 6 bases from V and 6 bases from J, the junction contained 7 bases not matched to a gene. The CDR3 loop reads CASRGDRSPGELFF. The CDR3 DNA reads TGTGCCAGCAGGGGGGACAGATCCCCCGGGGAGCTGTTTTTT.

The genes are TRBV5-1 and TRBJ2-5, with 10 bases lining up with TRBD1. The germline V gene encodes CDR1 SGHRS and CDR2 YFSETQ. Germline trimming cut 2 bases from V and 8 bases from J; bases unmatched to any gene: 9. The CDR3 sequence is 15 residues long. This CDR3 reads CASSFAGTGVETQYF. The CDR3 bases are TGCGCCAGCAGCTTTGCCGGGACAGGGGTTGAAACCCAGTACTTC.

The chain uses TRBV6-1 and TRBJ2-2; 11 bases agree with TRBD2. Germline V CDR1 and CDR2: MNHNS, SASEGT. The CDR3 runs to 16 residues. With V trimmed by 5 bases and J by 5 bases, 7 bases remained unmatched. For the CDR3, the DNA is TGTGCCAGCAGTACAACTAGCGGGGGTTCGACCGGGGAGCTGTTTTTT. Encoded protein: CASSTTSGGSTGELFF.

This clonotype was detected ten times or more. The CDR3 DNA reads TGTGCCAGCAGTTTAGAGACAGGAGTTTCCTACGAGCAGTACTTC. Its protein is CASSLETGVSYEQYF. V gene TRBV12-3 or TRBV12-4 combines with J gene TRBJ2-7; D perhaps matches TRBD1 (6 bases). The V gene lost 1 base and the J gene lost 1 base, with 11 bases spanning the gap. The CDR3 consists of 15 residues.

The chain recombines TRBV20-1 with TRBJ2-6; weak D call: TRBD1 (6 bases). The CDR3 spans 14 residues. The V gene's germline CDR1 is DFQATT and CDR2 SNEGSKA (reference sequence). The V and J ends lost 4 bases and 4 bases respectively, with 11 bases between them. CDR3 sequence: CSATGTLGANVLTF. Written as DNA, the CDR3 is TGCAGTGCTACCGGGACACTCGGGGCCAACGTCCTGACTTTC.

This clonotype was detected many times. CDR3 DNA sequence: TGTGCCACCAGCAGAGATCTCGACCGGGACTTAACCTACGAGCAGTACTTC. It yields the protein CATSRDLDRDLTYEQYF. The V and J genes are TRBV15 and TRBJ2-7; D is perhaps TRBD2 (6 bases). Germline lookup yields CDR1 LNHNV and CDR2 YYDKDF (reference sequence). The CDR3 spans 17 residues. Trimming left V 0 bases short and J 2 bases short, with 17 bases between.